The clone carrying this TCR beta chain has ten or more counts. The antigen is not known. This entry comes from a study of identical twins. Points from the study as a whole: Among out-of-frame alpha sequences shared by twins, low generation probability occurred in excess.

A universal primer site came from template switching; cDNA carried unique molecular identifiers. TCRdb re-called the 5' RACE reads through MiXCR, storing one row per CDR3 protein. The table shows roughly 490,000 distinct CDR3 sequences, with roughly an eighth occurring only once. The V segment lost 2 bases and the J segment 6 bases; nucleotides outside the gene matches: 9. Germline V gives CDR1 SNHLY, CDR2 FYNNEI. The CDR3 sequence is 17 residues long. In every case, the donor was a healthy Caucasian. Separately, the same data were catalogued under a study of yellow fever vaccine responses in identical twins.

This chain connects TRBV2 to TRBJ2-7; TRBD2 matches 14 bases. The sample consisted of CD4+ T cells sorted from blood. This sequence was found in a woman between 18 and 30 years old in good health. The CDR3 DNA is TGTGCCAGCAGTGAATGGGACAGGGGACTAGCGGGAGTCGAGCAGTACTTC. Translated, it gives CASSEWDRGLAGVEQYF.